This T cell receptor beta chain was captured by sequencing in a study of beta chain features in type 1 diabetes. Study-level results: All four CD4+ subsets from Type 1 diabetes patients carried moderately but significantly shorter TCRB CDR3s.

Expressed TCRB transcripts were sequenced because the entire RNA isolate underwent reverse transcription. Produced via immunoSEQ multiplex PCR; TCRdb's table is partial and in-frame only. The sample shows 550,000 to 850,000 clones, around 15% of them seen only once. CDR1 GTSNPN and CDR2 SVGIG come from the germline V gene (reference sequence). The CDR3 contains 13 residues. Trimming took off 0 bases at V and 5 bases at J, with 9 bases between the two ends. Isolation of CD4+ naive, central memory, regulatory and stem cell-like memory cells was achieved by sorting via CD45RO/CCR7/CD25/CD127/CD95/CD27. With respect to this clone: Its antigen is not known.

The rearrangement uses TRBV30 and TRBJ2-3; D gene uncertain. Sequencing was done on a sample of naive CD4+ T cells from blood. The receptor comes from a man between 18 and 35 years old with type 1 diabetes. The CDR3 region has the DNA TGTGCCTGGAGTGTAGGAGCCGAAGATACGCAGTATTTT. Protein: CAWSVGAEDTQYF.